The 15 T cell receptor beta chains presented below share a single source sample, sequenced in a study of blood T cell repertoires in COVID-19. TCRdb's table, derived via immunoSEQ multiplex PCR, lists solely in-frame clones and lacks some. The sample gives about 310,000 clones, approximately 88% of which show up once; 4% to 6% is in the top ten. The sample comprised PBMCs or T cells enriched from blood (not recorded which). The receptors were gathered from a man aged 55 to 70 who had recovered from COVID-19.

CDR3 nucleotide sequence: TGTGCCAGCGCTGGGACACTGGGGGCTTTCTTT. As protein: CASAGTLGAFF. This chain uses TRBV28 with TRBJ1-1, with D possibly TRBD1 on 6 matching bases. Trimming pared 8 bases from V and 11 bases from J, leaving 15 bases between. Germline CDR1 MDHEN, CDR2 SYDVKM. The CDR3 runs 11 residues.

V and J are TRBV5-4 and TRBJ2-3, with D possibly TRBD1 on 5 matching bases. The CDR3 covers 16 residues. Germline V gives CDR1 SGHNT, CDR2 YYREEE (reference sequence). V shed 2 bases and J shed 0 bases, with 13 bases lying between them. The CDR3: CASSFKTASSTDTQYF. The CDR3 nucleotides read TGTGCCAGCAGCTTTAAGACAGCCTCTAGCACAGATACGCAGTATTTT.

The rearrangement links TRBV18 to TRBJ2-1, with 9 bases matching TRBD1. The CDR3 is 18 amino acids. With 4 bases clipped from V and 0 bases from J, the junction kept 10 bases outside the gene matches. Germline V gene data show CDR1 as KGHSH and CDR2 as LQKENI. The DNA of the CDR3 is TGTGCCAGCTCACAAGGACAGGGGCCGGCTAGCTCCTACAATGAGCAGTTCTTC. Protein sequence: CASSQGQGPASSYNEQFF.

V gene TRBV11-2 combines with J gene TRBJ1-6; the D gene is possibly TRBD1 (6 bases). Deletions cut 3 bases from V and 0 bases from J, with 9 bases between. CDR1 SGHAT and CDR2 FQNNGV come from the germline V gene. The CDR3 has 16 residues. Here the CDR3 DNA reads TGTGCCAGCAGCTTTACAGGGAGCTCCTATAATTCACCCCTCCACTTT. Its translation is CASSFTGSSYNSPLHF.

The chain uses TRBV7-9 and TRBJ2-7, with D possibly TRBD1 on 5 matching bases. The V gene's germline CDR1 is SEHNR and CDR2 FQNEAQ (reference sequence). V was clipped by 5 bases and J by 4 bases, with 15 bases between them. CDR3 length: 14 amino acids. CDR3 DNA sequence: TGTGCCAGCAGCCTCAGGGCTCAAGGGTACGAGCAGTACTTC. This sequence encodes CASSLRAQGYEQYF.

This sequence joins TRBV11-3 and TRBJ2-1; 7 bases map to TRBD1. Trimming at V came to 3 bases and at J to 9 bases, leaving 8 bases not matched to a gene. The CDR3 has 14 amino acids. From germline, CDR1 is SGHNT and CDR2 YENEEA. The CDR3 nucleotides read TGTGCCAGCAGCTTGGACAGGCTGGGCAGTGAGCAGTTCTTC. It translates to CASSLDRLGSEQFF.

The CDR3 nucleotides are TGTGCCAGCAGTGAAGGCAGGGGAAATGGCTACACCTTC. Translating gives CASSEGRGNGYTF. This chain joins TRBV2 and TRBJ1-2, with D possibly being TRBD1 (6 bases). This CDR3 is built from 13 residues. Germline CDR1 reads SNHLY; CDR2 reads FYNNEI. V was shortened by 1 base and J by 6 bases, with 9 bases between the two germline ends.

The chain joins TRBV6-2 or TRBV6-3 to TRBJ2-3; 11 bases align to TRBD1. V trimming: 2 bases; J trimming: 5 bases; junction bases outside the gene matches: 3. CDR3 length equals 15 residues. The germline CDR1 and CDR2 sequences are MNHEY and SVGEGT. The CDR3 protein is CASSYPDRGQDTQYF. As DNA, the CDR3 is TGTGCCAGCAGTTACCCGGACAGGGGGCAAGATACGCAGTATTTT.

The rearrangement uses TRBV5-5 and TRBJ2-2; D might be TRBD2 (6 bases). The germline V and J ends were trimmed by 0 bases and 4 bases, with 16 bases remaining between them. The CDR3 totals 17 residues. Germline lookup yields CDR1 SGHKS and CDR2 YYEKEE (reference sequence). CDR3 protein: CASSLVEGLGVTGELFF. CDR3 in DNA: TGTGCCAGCAGCTTGGTGGAGGGGCTCGGGGTCACCGGGGAGCTGTTTTTT.

The V and J genes are TRBV27 and TRBJ1-1; 9 positions agree with TRBD1. Trimming cost V 6 bases and J 0 bases; bases outside gene matches: 8. Germline CDR1 MNHEY, CDR2 SMNVEV (reference sequence). This CDR3 has 16 residues. The CDR3: CASSYGQGRVNTEAFF. DNA of the CDR3: TGTGCCAGCAGCTACGGACAGGGGAGGGTGAACACTGAAGCTTTCTTT.

This chain uses TRBV28 with TRBJ2-7, with D possibly being TRBD1 (6 bases). The germline V gene has CDR1 MDHEN and CDR2 SYDVKM. The CDR3 loop spans 15 amino acids. V lost 2 bases, J lost 1 base, and 12 bases lay in between. In DNA form, the CDR3 reads TGTGCCAGCAGTTTAGAGGGGGTTCAGTCCTACGAGCAGTACTTC. Its protein product is CASSLEGVQSYEQYF.

The chain has TRBV7-9 and TRBJ2-7, with 7 positions matching TRBD1. The germline gives CDR1 SEHNR, CDR2 FQNEAQ (reference sequence). The CDR3 length is 14 residues. J gave up 5 bases and V 2 bases, and 6 bases lay outside the gene matches. CDR3 protein: CASSLTTGSHEQYF. CDR3 in DNA: TGTGCCAGCAGCTTAACGACAGGGTCCCACGAGCAGTACTTC.

The chain links TRBV27 to TRBJ2-7; 11 positions match TRBD2. V was clipped by 5 bases and J by 3 bases; unmatched bases: 3. Germline CDR1 is MNHEY and CDR2 is SMNVEV (reference sequence). CDR3 length: 14 residues. Written as DNA, the CDR3 is TGTGCCAGCAGTGAGACTAGCGGGAACTACGAGCAGTACTTC. It is translated as CASSETSGNYEQYF.

The table lists this clone with a count of one. CDR3 bases: TGTGCCAGCAGCTTTACCGGACTGGTCGGCGGGGATGAGCAGTTCTTC. It codes for CASSFTGLVGGDEQFF. The chain employs TRBV5-4 and TRBJ2-1; perhaps TRBD2 as D (6 bases). Germline V gives CDR1 SGHNT, CDR2 YYREEE (reference sequence). This CDR3 is built from 16 residues. Between the trimmed V and J ends, which lost 2 bases and 8 bases, there was a span of 20 bases.

J is TRBJ2-2 and V is TRBV27; TRBD2 aligns across 8 bases. The CDR3 covers 14 residues. In germline, CDR1 is MNHEY, CDR2 SMNVEV (reference sequence). The J segment lost 2 bases and the V segment lost 10 bases, leaving 6 bases of the junction unmatched. CDR3 in DNA: TGTGCCACCAGAGGACTAGCTAACACCGGGGAGCTGTTTTTT. Its protein product is CATRGLANTGELFF.